The sequence of this TCR beta chain was determined in a study of blood T cell repertoires in COVID-19. Sequencing was performed with immunoSEQ multiplex PCR; in TCRdb, only in-frame clones are kept and a portion is missing. The repertoire holds about 79,000 clones, with about 89% as singletons. Germline CDR1 and CDR2: MNHNY and SVGAGI (reference sequence). This CDR3 region has 14 residues. Between the trimmed V and J ends, which lost 6 bases and 6 bases, there was a span of 17 bases. The TCR sequence derives from a man aged 65 to 79 with active or convalescent COVID-19. The sequencing sample was made of peripheral blood. The J gene is TRBJ1-2, the V gene TRBV6-6; the D gene is possibly TRBD1 (5 bases). The CDR3 sequence: CASRDRQKGDGYTF. The CDR3, as DNA: TGTGCCAGCAGGGACCGCCAAAAAGGGGATGGCTACACCTTC.